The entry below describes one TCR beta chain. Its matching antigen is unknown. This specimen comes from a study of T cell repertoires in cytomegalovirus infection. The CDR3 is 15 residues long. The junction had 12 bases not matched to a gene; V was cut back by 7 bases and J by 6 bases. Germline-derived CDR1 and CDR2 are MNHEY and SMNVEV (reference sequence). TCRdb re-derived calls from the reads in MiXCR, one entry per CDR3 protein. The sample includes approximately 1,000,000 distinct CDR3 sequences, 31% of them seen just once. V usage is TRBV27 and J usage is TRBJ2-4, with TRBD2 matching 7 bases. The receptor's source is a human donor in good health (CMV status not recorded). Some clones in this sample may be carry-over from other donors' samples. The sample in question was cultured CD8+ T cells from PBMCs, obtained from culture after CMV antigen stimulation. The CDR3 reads CASTSGPRGGNIQYF. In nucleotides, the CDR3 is TGTGCCAGCACCTCCGGGCCGCGCGGGGGAAACATTCAGTACTTC.